One and the same sample provided the 27 T cell receptor beta chains below, sequenced in a study of blood T cell repertoires in COVID-19. Clones were sequenced by immunoSEQ multiplex PCR, and TCRdb holds only the in-frame ones, with some missing. Here the sample spans around 93,000 clones, more than 75% being singletons. Sequencing input: peripheral blood. Every receptor here comes from a human donor in a cohort sampled during active COVID-19.

V is TRBV24-1 and J is TRBJ2-7; 7 nucleotides line up with TRBD1. V shed 7 bases and J 3 bases; nucleotides not matched to a gene: 8. The CDR3 length is 14 residues. CDR1 is KGHDR and CDR2 is SFDVKD in the germline V gene. This CDR3 is CATRPPGTDYEQYF. The DNA for the CDR3 is TGTGCCACCAGACCCCCCGGGACAGACTACGAGCAGTACTTC.

V gene TRBV5-1 combines with J gene TRBJ2-3, with 9 bases matching TRBD2. With V trimmed by 4 bases and J by 4 bases, 16 bases remained unmatched. The germline CDR1 and CDR2 sequences are SGHRS and YFSETQ. The CDR3 is 18 amino acids. CDR3 in amino acids: CASSTGNGGGAGADTQYF. CDR3 DNA sequence: TGCGCCAGCAGCACTGGTAATGGCGGGGGGGCTGGAGCAGATACGCAGTATTTT.

The V gene is TRBV19, the J gene TRBJ2-3; 7 bases line up with TRBD1. Germline V lookup: CDR1 LNHDA, CDR2 SQIVND (reference sequence). The CDR3 sequence is 14 residues long. J gave up 1 base and V 7 bases, and 5 bases lay outside the gene matches. Here the CDR3 reads CASIGDRRTDTQYF. CDR3 DNA: TGTGCCAGTATCGGGGACAGACGCACAGATACGCAGTATTTT.

The chain couples TRBV19 to TRBJ1-4; the match to TRBD1 covers 7 bases. Germline trimming cut 3 bases from V and 7 bases from J; bases unmatched to any gene: 8. Germline V gene sequence: CDR1 LNHDA, CDR2 SQIVND (reference sequence). The CDR3 runs to 15 residues. This CDR3 is CASSIGTAYGEKLFF. In nucleotides, the CDR3 is TGTGCCAGTAGTATCGGGACAGCCTATGGTGAAAAACTGTTTTTT.

This sequence joins TRBV6-2 or TRBV6-3 and TRBJ2-1, with TRBD2 matching 11 bases. The CDR3 totals 15 residues. Per the germline V gene, CDR1 is MNHEY and CDR2 is SVGEGT. V lost 6 bases to trimming and J lost 6 bases; unmatched junction nucleotides: 7. DNA for the CDR3: TGTGCCAGCAGCCAGACTAGCGGGGCCGGCAATGAGCAGTTCTTC. Residues: CASSQTSGAGNEQFF.

The gene calls are TRBV7-2 and TRBJ2-1, with 10 bases aligning to TRBD2. CDR1 is SGHTA and CDR2 is FQGNSA in the germline V gene. CDR3 length: 15 residues. V shed 3 bases, J shed 3 bases, and the junction held 2 bases outside the gene matches. Here the CDR3 reads CASSFTSGDYNEQFF. The DNA for the CDR3 is TGTGCCAGCAGCTTCACTAGCGGGGACTACAATGAGCAGTTCTTC.

The V gene is TRBV6-6, the J gene TRBJ2-2; 9 bases are a match to TRBD1. Germline CDR1 MNHNY, CDR2 SVGAGI (reference sequence). This CDR3 spans 16 amino acids. The V and J ends lost 5 bases and 5 bases, in that order; junction bases with no gene match: 9. Here the CDR3 DNA reads TGTGCCAGCAGTAGCCGGGGACAGGGCCGGACCGGGGAGCTGTTTTTT. This encodes CASSSRGQGRTGELFF.

This chain connects TRBV19 to TRBJ1-1, with D maybe TRBD1 (6 bases). The CDR3 runs to 13 residues. Per germline, CDR1 LNHDA and CDR2 SQIVND (reference sequence). The V end was cut by 7 bases, the J end by 1 base, with 10 bases between. The CDR3 here is CASKVRGNTEAFF. As DNA, the CDR3 is TGTGCCAGTAAAGTCAGGGGGAACACTGAAGCTTTCTTT.

The chain recombines TRBV3-1 (or the pseudogene TRBV3-2) with TRBJ2-1; TRBD2 matches at 11 bases. In germline, CDR1 is LGHDT, CDR2 YNNKEL (reference sequence). The CDR3 totals 14 residues. The J segment lost 7 bases and the V segment lost 2 bases, leaving 1 base of the junction unmatched. CDR3: CASSQLAGGNEQFF. The CDR3 region has the DNA TGTGCCAGCAGCCAACTAGCGGGGGGTAATGAGCAGTTCTTC.

The chain combines TRBV7-3 with TRBJ2-1; weak D call: TRBD2 (5 bases). CDR1 and CDR2 from the germline V gene are SGHTA and FQGTGA. The CDR3 length is 15 residues. The germline V and J ends were trimmed by 5 bases and 0 bases, with 11 bases remaining between them. This CDR3 is CASSERLSSYNEQFF. CDR3 DNA: TGTGCCAGCAGCGAGCGGCTAAGCTCCTACAATGAGCAGTTCTTC. The full variable domain, in which reference TRBV7-3 and TRBJ2-1 provide the parts outside the CDR3, is GAGVSQTPSNKVTEKGKYVELRCDPISGHTALYWYRQSLGQGPEFLIYFQGTGAADDSGLPNDRFFAVRPEGSVSTLKIQRTERGDSAVYLCASSERLSSYNEQFFGPGTRLTVL.

The chain links TRBV4-2 to TRBJ1-1; D not certain. The V and J ends lost 0 bases and 3 bases respectively, with 8 bases between them. Germline values: CDR1 LGHNA, CDR2 YNFKEQ. The CDR3 length is 14 residues. The CDR3 DNA is TGTGCCAGCAGCCAAGATTCAGATTACACTGAAGCTTTCTTT. Its protein product is CASSQDSDYTEAFF.

V and J are TRBV5-4 and TRBJ2-2, with a possible D match to TRBD2 (5 bases). V lost 4 bases, J lost 7 bases, and 14 bases lay in between. The CDR3 is 14 residues long. Germline CDR1 reads SGHNT; CDR2 reads YYREEE (reference sequence). The CDR3 bases are TGTGCCAGCAGCCCCGGGGTAGCTGGCGGGGAGCTGTTTTTT. Translation: CASSPGVAGGELFF.

The chain is built from TRBV5-1 and TRBJ1-2, with D perhaps TRBD1 (6 bases). CDR3 length: 17 residues. V shed 1 base and J shed 5 bases, with 21 bases lying between them. Germline CDR1 SGHRS, CDR2 YFSETQ. CDR3 DNA sequence: TGCGCCAGCAGCTTGAGCAACGAATTGGACAGTAAATATGGCTACACCTTC. Protein product: CASSLSNELDSKYGYTF.

The chain is built from TRBV6-6 and TRBJ2-7, with 10 bases lining up with TRBD1. Germline lookup yields CDR1 MNHNY and CDR2 SVGAGI (reference sequence). This CDR3 is built from 13 residues. V was pared by 8 bases and J by 6 bases, with 7 bases of the junction left unmatched. CDR3 nucleotides: TGTGCCAGCCTCATGGGGACAGGGGCCGAGCAGTACTTC. Encoded protein: CASLMGTGAEQYF.

J is TRBJ2-3 and V is TRBV18, with no clear D. The germline V gene encodes CDR1 KGHSH and CDR2 LQKENI. V lost 0 bases and J 4 bases, leaving 8 bases between the germline ends. This CDR3 spans 14 amino acids. CDR3 protein: CASSPPTSPDTQYF. In nucleotides, the CDR3 is TGTGCCAGCTCACCACCTACATCCCCAGATACGCAGTATTTT.

The CDR3 DNA follows: TGTGCCAGCTCAACGGGACACCACGAGCAGTACTTC. It codes for CASSTGHHEQYF. V usage is TRBV18 and J usage is TRBJ2-7; possibly TRBD1 for D (6 bases). Germline V CDR1 and CDR2: KGHSH, LQKENI. Deletions cut 5 bases from V and 5 bases from J, with 10 bases between. The CDR3 is 12 residues long.

This clone is a singleton in its sample. The rearrangement joins TRBV20-1 to TRBJ1-2; no definite D call. The CDR3 sequence is 13 residues long. V lost 3 bases and J 4 bases, leaving 12 bases between the germline ends. In germline, CDR1 is DFQATT, CDR2 SNEGSKA (reference sequence). The CDR3 region has the DNA TGCAGTGCTAGTTCCCCCGGGATCTATGGCTACACCTTC. As protein: CSASSPGIYGYTF.

This clone has a single count. This chain links TRBV30 with TRBJ1-1; the match to TRBD1 covers 7 bases. The germline gives CDR1 GTSNPN, CDR2 SVGIG (reference sequence). The CDR3 runs 13 residues. Trimming took 4 bases from V and 0 from J; bases not matched to a gene: 2. The DNA of the CDR3 is TGTGCCTGGATGGGACAGCTGAACACTGAAGCTTTCTTT. It encodes CAWMGQLNTEAFF.

The chain is built from TRBV3-1 (or the pseudogene TRBV3-2) and TRBJ2-5; 7 bases map to TRBD2. Germline-derived CDR1 and CDR2 are LGHDT and YNNKEL (reference sequence). The CDR3 covers 14 residues. The V gene end was trimmed by 4 bases and the J gene end by 1 base; junction bases not matched to a gene: 3. The CDR3 DNA sequence: TGTGCCAGCAGCCTCGGGACTACCCAAGAGACCCAGTACTTC. Encoded protein: CASSLGTTQETQYF.

The chain joins TRBV19 to TRBJ2-2; TRBD1 aligns across 7 bases. V was pared by 5 bases and J by 5 bases, with 8 bases of the junction left unmatched. Germline-derived CDR1 and CDR2 are LNHDA and SQIVND (reference sequence). The CDR3 runs 15 residues. The CDR3 sequence: CASSPRAGGTGELFF. The CDR3, as DNA: TGTGCCAGTAGTCCCCGGGCAGGGGGTACCGGGGAGCTGTTTTTT.

This sequence joins TRBV18 and TRBJ1-2; 12 bases are shared with TRBD1. Germline V gene data show CDR1 as KGHSH and CDR2 as LQKENI. This CDR3 spans 15 amino acids. J gave up 6 bases and V 5 bases, and 7 bases lay outside the gene matches. As DNA, the CDR3 is TGTGCCAGCTCAAATGCCGGGACAGGGGGCAATGGCTACACCTTC. It codes for CASSNAGTGGNGYTF.

V and J are TRBV7-3 and TRBJ2-7, with TRBD1 matching 12 bases. V was pared by 4 bases and J by 6 bases, with 4 bases of the junction left unmatched. Per germline, CDR1 SGHTA and CDR2 FQGTGA. The CDR3 sequence is 14 residues long. The CDR3 here is CASSSPGQGAEQYF. CDR3 nucleotide sequence: TGTGCCAGCAGCTCGCCGGGACAGGGGGCCGAGCAGTACTTC.

The chain employs TRBV24-1 and TRBJ2-1, with 9 bases lining up with TRBD2. The CDR3 is 16 amino acids. The trim removed 4 bases at V and 3 bases at J, leaving 6 bases unmatched. Germline V lookup: CDR1 KGHDR, CDR2 SFDVKD. CDR3 coding DNA: TGTGCCACCAGTGACGTTCAAGCGGGGGGCTACAATGAGCAGTTCTTC. This codes for CATSDVQAGGYNEQFF.

J is TRBJ1-2 and V is TRBV4-1; D is possibly TRBD1 (5 bases). Trimming pared 0 bases from V and 1 base from J, leaving 9 bases between. The germline V gene has CDR1 MGHRA and CDR2 YSYEKL. The CDR3 has 15 residues. CDR3 amino acids: CASSQEDTVNYGYTF. Written as DNA, the CDR3 is TGCGCCAGCAGCCAAGAGGACACCGTTAACTATGGCTACACCTTC.

This clone was picked up a small number of times. The chain recombines TRBV9 with TRBJ2-1, with TRBD2 matching 13 bases. This CDR3 spans 17 amino acids. V dropped 0 bases and J dropped 5; count of bases not matched to a gene: 5. Germline V gene lookup returns CDR1 SGDLS and CDR2 YYNGEE. CDR3 nucleotide sequence: TGTGCCAGCAGCGTAGATACTAGCGGGAGGGCCAACAATGAGCAGTTCTTC. It specifies CASSVDTSGRANNEQFF.

The rearrangement uses TRBV11-2 and TRBJ2-2; D possibly corresponds to TRBD1 (6 bases). Germline loops: CDR1 SGHAT, CDR2 FQNNGV. Trimming pared 5 bases from V and 3 bases from J, leaving 13 bases between. CDR3 size: 15 residues. CDR3 in DNA: TGTGCCAGCAGCCAAATTTGGACAGACACCGGGGAGCTGTTTTTT. This codes for CASSQIWTDTGELFF.

The gene calls are TRBV19 and TRBJ1-2, with D possibly TRBD1 on 5 matching bases. This CDR3 is 16 amino acids long. The germline V gene encodes CDR1 LNHDA and CDR2 SQIVND (reference sequence). V lost 2 bases, J lost 3 bases, and 16 bases lay in between. The CDR3 coding sequence is TGTGCCAGTAGTATACTGCAGGGTGGGCGAGACTATGGCTACACCTTC. It yields the protein CASSILQGGRDYGYTF.